These 21 T cell receptor beta chains share one sample of origin, sequenced in a study of human T cells and chemical hapten exposure. TCRdb re-called the RACE reads with MiXCR, one entry per CDR3 protein. Among fewer than 350,000 distinct CDR3 sequences listed, around 7.7% were seen once. Regarding time point: pre-sensitization, week 0. Sample treatment: therapeutic diphenylcyclopropenone sensitization with weekly scalp DPC. Here the sequenced sample was whole blood, taken in connection with sensitization to the hapten diphenylcyclopropenone (DPC). The receptors were gathered from a man aged 18-30 years with alopecia areata. Some clones in this sample may be carry-over from other donors' samples.

The gene calls are TRBV5-1 and TRBJ1-3; D gene uncertain. Germline V lookup: CDR1 SGHRS, CDR2 YFSETQ. The CDR3 has 15 amino acids. Trimming removed 2 bases at V and 0 bases at J, with 9 bases between. CDR3 bases: TGCGCCAGCAGCTTCGGCGGTGCCTCTGGAAACACCATATATTTT. Its protein is CASSFGGASGNTIYF.

The chain carries TRBV4-1 and TRBJ2-3, with D maybe TRBD2 (7 bases). The V gene's germline CDR1 is MGHRA and CDR2 YSYEKL. This CDR3 comprises 19 residues. Trimming took off 1 base at V and 2 bases at J, with 22 bases between the two ends. The CDR3 spells CASSQVGGGAIGHTDTQYF. The CDR3 DNA reads TGCGCCAGCAGCCAAGTCGGCGGGGGCGCCATCGGACACACAGATACGCAGTATTTT.

This clonotype has a count of ten or more. The chain has TRBV5-1 and TRBJ1-1; TRBD1 matches 8 bases. The V and J ends lost 4 bases and 7 bases, in that order; junction bases with no gene match: 3. This CDR3 region has 12 residues. Germline CDR1 and CDR2: SGHRS and YFSETQ. CDR3 DNA: TGCGCCAGCAGCGTGACAGGGGTTGAAGCTTTCTTT. Protein sequence: CASSVTGVEAFF.

This rearrangement joins TRBV5-1 to TRBJ1-4; TRBD1 agrees at 7 bases. Germline CDR1 is SGHRS and CDR2 is YFSETQ. V lost 4 bases to trimming and J lost 0 bases; unmatched junction nucleotides: 3. CDR3 length: 15 residues. CDR3 DNA sequence: TGCGCCAGCAGCCCTGGGACAGCAACTAATGAAAAACTGTTTTTT. Protein: CASSPGTATNEKLFF.

A few counts support this clonotype. The chain carries TRBV4-2 and TRBJ1-4; the D is unclear. The CDR3 consists of 16 residues. V lost 1 base, J lost 1 base, and 10 bases lay in between. The germline V gene has CDR1 LGHNA and CDR2 YNFKEQ. The CDR3 coding sequence is TGTGCCAGCAGCCAAGCGGTTCGGGAAACTAATGAAAAACTGTTTTTT. Translation: CASSQAVRETNEKLFF.

This clonotype was recorded at least ten times. The V and J genes are TRBV20-1 and TRBJ2-7, with D possibly matching TRBD1 (5 bases). The germline V and J ends were trimmed by 0 bases and 2 bases, with 14 bases remaining between them. CDR1 and CDR2 (germline): DFQATT, SNEGSKA (reference sequence). The CDR3 consists of 15 residues. The CDR3 sequence: CSARDPLRQTYEQYF. CDR3 bases: TGCAGTGCTAGAGATCCCCTTCGACAGACCTACGAGCAGTACTTC.

V gene TRBV5-6 combines with J gene TRBJ2-3; the D gene is possibly TRBD2 (6 bases). CDR1 is SGHDT and CDR2 is YYEEEE in the germline V gene. The CDR3 totals 18 residues. V was clipped by 0 bases and J by 4 bases, with 21 bases between them. The DNA of the CDR3 is TGTGCCAGCAGCTTGGATCGGTTGGAGGGGAAGTATGCAGATACGCAGTATTTT. Translation: CASSLDRLEGKYADTQYF.

This clonotype occurred a few times. The chain combines TRBV6-1 with TRBJ1-1; TRBD1 matches at 10 bases. Germline trimming cut 4 bases from V and 5 bases from J; bases unmatched to any gene: 4. Germline loops: CDR1 MNHNS, CDR2 SASEGT. The CDR3 is made up of 14 amino acids. As DNA, the CDR3 is TGTGCCAGCAGTGGGGACAGGGGATTGACTGAAGCTTTCTTT. It yields the protein CASSGDRGLTEAFF.

This chain connects TRBV10-3 to TRBJ1-3; D is possibly TRBD1 (5 bases). This CDR3 is 16 amino acids long. V lost 4 bases, J lost 0 bases, and 13 bases lay in between. Germline loops: CDR1 ENHRY, CDR2 SYGVKD. CDR3 coding DNA: TGTGCCATCAGTGTCTGGGGGACTTTCTCTGGAAACACCATATATTTT. This codes for CAISVWGTFSGNTIYF.

The V gene is TRBV25-1, the J gene TRBJ1-1; 8 nucleotides align to TRBD1. The CDR3 is 13 residues long. CDR1 and CDR2 from the germline V gene are MGHDK and SYGVNS. Trimming at V came to 8 bases and at J to 0 bases, leaving 2 bases not matched to a gene. In nucleotides, the CDR3 is TGTGCCAGCCGGACAGGGATGAACACTGAAGCTTTCTTT. Translated, it gives CASRTGMNTEAFF.

The table lists this clonotype with a count of one. This sequence may be a read error, since a much larger clone differs from it by one base. The CDR3 bases are TGCAGTGCTCCCCTCGGGGCATTTATGAACACTGAAGCTTTGTTT. Its protein product is CSAPLGAFMNTEALF. The chain links TRBV20-1 to TRBJ1-1; D possibly corresponds to TRBD1 (5 bases). The CDR3 runs to 15 residues. Germline lookup yields CDR1 DFQATT and CDR2 SNEGSKA (reference sequence).

This clonotype was counted many times. The rearrangement uses TRBV7-9 and TRBJ2-1, with a weak D call TRBD1 (6 bases). Germline CDR1 is SEHNR and CDR2 is FQNEAQ (reference sequence). The V and J ends lost 5 bases and 4 bases respectively, with 15 bases between them. The CDR3 runs 15 residues. The CDR3 DNA follows: TGTGCCAGCAGCGGACGGGACATCGGGTACAATGAGCAGTTCTTC. This codes for CASSGRDIGYNEQFF.

This clonotype was recorded many times. This chain links TRBV9 with TRBJ1-2; D unclear. V was trimmed by 4 bases and J by 6 bases, leaving 7 bases between them. This CDR3 has 11 residues. Germline-derived CDR1 and CDR2 are SGDLS and YYNGEE. CDR3 in DNA: TGTGCCAGCAGCCCGCAGAATGGCTACACCTTC. Its translation: CASSPQNGYTF.

V gene TRBV24-1 combines with J gene TRBJ2-3, with D uncertain. CDR1 is KGHDR, CDR2 SFDVKD, per germline. There are 15 residues in the CDR3. V gave up 1 base and J gave up 2 bases, with 9 bases separating them. CDR3 loop: CATSDLPALTDTQYF. The CDR3 coding sequence is TGTGCCACCAGTGATTTACCAGCACTCACAGATACGCAGTATTTT.

At least ten counts were recorded for this clonotype. The V call is TRBV29-1, the J call TRBJ1-5; D is uncertain. The CDR3 has 13 residues. V gave up 5 bases and J gave up 3 bases, with 11 bases separating them. From germline, CDR1 is SQVTM and CDR2 ANQGSEA. The CDR3 is CSVRQNLNQPQHF. Written as DNA, the CDR3 is TGCAGCGTTCGGCAGAACCTCAATCAGCCCCAGCATTTT.

Many counts were recorded for this clonotype. The V call is TRBV18, the J call TRBJ1-6; D not certain. Germline V CDR1 and CDR2: KGHSH, LQKENI. The CDR3 runs 15 residues. Trimming left V 6 bases short and J 10 bases short, with 19 bases between. Here the CDR3 DNA reads TGTGCCAGCTCCCCGTCGGGCGCAGGTGGCTCACCCCTCCACTTT. This gives the protein CASSPSGAGGSPLHF. Drawing the rest from reference TRBV18 and TRBJ1-6, the complete variable domain is NAGVMQNPRHLVRRRGQEARLRCSPMKGHSHVYWYRQLPEEGLKFMVYLQKENIIDESGMPKERFSAEFPKEGPSILRIQQVVRGDSAAYFCASSPSGAGGSPLHFGNGTRLTVT.

This clonotype was counted a few times. The V gene is TRBV12-3 or TRBV12-4, the J gene TRBJ2-5; 12 bases line up with TRBD2. The CDR3 has 15 residues. The ends lost 3 bases at V and 3 bases at J; junction bases unmatched: 2. The CDR3 spells CASSLGLAGEETQYF. The CDR3 DNA is TGTGCCAGCAGTTTGGGACTAGCGGGCGAAGAGACCCAGTACTTC.

The CDR3 sequence: CASSQEIHPKNYGYTF. The CDR3 nucleotides are TGCGCCAGCAGCCAAGAGATACATCCGAAAAACTATGGCTACACCTTC. The rearrangement uses TRBV4-3 and TRBJ1-2; D is unclear. This CDR3 has 16 residues. The germline V gene encodes CDR1 LGHNA and CDR2 YSLEER. Trimming pared 0 bases from V and 2 bases from J, leaving 13 bases between.

This clonotype was counted only a few times. This sequence joins TRBV14 and TRBJ2-7; D unclear. CDR3 length equals 12 residues. In germline, CDR1 is SGHDN, CDR2 FVKESK. V was pared by 2 bases and J by 5 bases, with 7 bases between. CDR3 residues: CASSQPWDEQYF. CDR3 nucleotide sequence: TGTGCCAGCAGCCAACCGTGGGACGAGCAGTACTTC.

The V call is TRBV6-6, the J call TRBJ2-5; 7 nucleotides line up with TRBD1. The V and J ends lost 2 bases and 2 bases, in that order; junction bases with no gene match: 5. CDR3 size: 15 residues. Germline V lookup: CDR1 MNHNY, CDR2 SVGAGI (reference sequence). The DNA for the CDR3 is TGTGCCAGCAGTTACACGGGGACAGATCAAGAGACCCAGTACTTC. It yields the protein CASSYTGTDQETQYF.

CDR3 sequence: CASTRTGVGDGYTF. The CDR3 bases are TGTGCCAGCACTCGGACAGGGGTAGGAGATGGCTACACCTTC. The chain links TRBV12-3 or TRBV12-4 to TRBJ1-2; TRBD1 matches 9 bases. CDR3 size: 14 residues. Trimming cost V 7 bases and J 6 bases; bases outside gene matches: 9.